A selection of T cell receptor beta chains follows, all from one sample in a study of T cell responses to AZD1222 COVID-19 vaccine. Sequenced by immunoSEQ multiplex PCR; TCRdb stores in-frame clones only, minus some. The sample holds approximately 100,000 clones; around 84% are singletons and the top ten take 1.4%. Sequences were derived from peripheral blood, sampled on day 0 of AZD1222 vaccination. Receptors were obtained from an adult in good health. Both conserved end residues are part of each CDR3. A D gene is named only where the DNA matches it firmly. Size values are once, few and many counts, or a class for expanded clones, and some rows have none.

CASSSDRNQPQHF	TGTGCCAGCTCATCGGACAGGAATCAGCCCCAGCATTTT	TRBV18	TRBJ1-5	once	TRBD1
CASSIRGNTEAFF	TGTGCCAGTAGTATCCGGGGGAACACTGAAGCTTTCTTT	TRBV19	TRBJ1-1	NA	NA
CASSQDPGNTIYF	TGTGCCAGCAGCCAAGACCCTGGAAACACCATATATTTT	TRBV4-2	TRBJ1-3	NA	NA
CATSRETGGETQYF	TGTGCCACCAGCAGAGAAACAGGGGGAGAGACCCAGTACTTC	TRBV15	TRBJ2-5	NA	TRBD1
CASSLGSRDGEAFF	TGTGCCAGCAGCTTGGGGAGCAGGGATGGGGAAGCTTTCTTT	TRBV7-8	TRBJ1-1	NA	NA
CAISEVGGGSDTQYF	TGTGCCATCAGTGAAGTGGGAGGAGGTTCAGATACGCAGTATTTT	TRBV10-3	TRBJ2-3	NA	NA
CASSIGDYGYTF	TGTGCCAGTAGTATTGGTGACTATGGCTACACCTTC	TRBV19	TRBJ1-2	NA	NA
CASSLLGLAGDTYNEQFF	TGTGCCAGCAGCTTGTTGGGACTAGCGGGAGATACCTACAATGAGCAGTTCTTC	TRBV5-5	TRBJ2-1	NA	TRBD2
CASSLPGLANEQFF	TGTGCCAGCAGCTTACCGGGACTAGCTAATGAGCAGTTCTTC	TRBV7-8	TRBJ2-1	NA	TRBD2
CASSLKYGYTF	TGTGCCAGCAGTTTAAAATATGGCTACACCTTC	TRBV28	TRBJ1-2	NA	NA
CAIRGSTDTQYF	TGTGCCATCAGGGGAAGCACAGATACGCAGTATTTT	TRBV10-3	TRBJ2-3	NA	NA
CASSQAHYEGLNYGYTF	TGCGCCAGCAGCCAAGCACACTATGAGGGACTGAACTATGGCTACACCTTC	TRBV4-3	TRBJ1-2	NA	NA
CASSIGVGSTNEKLFF	TGTGCCAGTAGTATAGGTGTGGGTTCGACTAATGAAAAACTGTTTTTT	TRBV19	TRBJ1-4	NA	NA
CASSPLRDRDTEAFF	TGTGCCAGCTCACCCCTACGGGACAGGGACACTGAAGCTTTCTTT	TRBV18	TRBJ1-1	NA	TRBD1
CASSFAGSSYEQYF	TGTGCCAGCAGTTTTGCGGGTAGCTCCTACGAGCAGTACTTC	TRBV27	TRBJ2-7	NA	NA
CASSPPVRQGLLQPQHF	TGTGCCAGCTCACCACCAGTCCGACAGGGCTTGCTGCAGCCCCAGCATTTT	TRBV18	TRBJ1-5	NA	TRBD1
CASSSQLNEKLFF	TGTGCCAGCAGTTCCCAGTTAAATGAAAAACTGTTTTTT	TRBV28	TRBJ1-4	NA	NA
CSVDSGGGGYTF	TGCAGCGTAGATTCGGGGGGAGGTGGCTACACCTTC	TRBV29-1	TRBJ1-2	NA	NA
CASSSVSGRGETQYF	TGCGCCAGCAGCAGCGTAAGCGGGAGGGGAGAGACCCAGTACTTC	TRBV5-1	TRBJ2-5	NA	TRBD2
CASSLILYEQYF	TGTGCCAGCAGCCTAATCCTCTACGAGCAGTACTTC	TRBV12-3/TRBV12-4	TRBJ2-7	NA	NA